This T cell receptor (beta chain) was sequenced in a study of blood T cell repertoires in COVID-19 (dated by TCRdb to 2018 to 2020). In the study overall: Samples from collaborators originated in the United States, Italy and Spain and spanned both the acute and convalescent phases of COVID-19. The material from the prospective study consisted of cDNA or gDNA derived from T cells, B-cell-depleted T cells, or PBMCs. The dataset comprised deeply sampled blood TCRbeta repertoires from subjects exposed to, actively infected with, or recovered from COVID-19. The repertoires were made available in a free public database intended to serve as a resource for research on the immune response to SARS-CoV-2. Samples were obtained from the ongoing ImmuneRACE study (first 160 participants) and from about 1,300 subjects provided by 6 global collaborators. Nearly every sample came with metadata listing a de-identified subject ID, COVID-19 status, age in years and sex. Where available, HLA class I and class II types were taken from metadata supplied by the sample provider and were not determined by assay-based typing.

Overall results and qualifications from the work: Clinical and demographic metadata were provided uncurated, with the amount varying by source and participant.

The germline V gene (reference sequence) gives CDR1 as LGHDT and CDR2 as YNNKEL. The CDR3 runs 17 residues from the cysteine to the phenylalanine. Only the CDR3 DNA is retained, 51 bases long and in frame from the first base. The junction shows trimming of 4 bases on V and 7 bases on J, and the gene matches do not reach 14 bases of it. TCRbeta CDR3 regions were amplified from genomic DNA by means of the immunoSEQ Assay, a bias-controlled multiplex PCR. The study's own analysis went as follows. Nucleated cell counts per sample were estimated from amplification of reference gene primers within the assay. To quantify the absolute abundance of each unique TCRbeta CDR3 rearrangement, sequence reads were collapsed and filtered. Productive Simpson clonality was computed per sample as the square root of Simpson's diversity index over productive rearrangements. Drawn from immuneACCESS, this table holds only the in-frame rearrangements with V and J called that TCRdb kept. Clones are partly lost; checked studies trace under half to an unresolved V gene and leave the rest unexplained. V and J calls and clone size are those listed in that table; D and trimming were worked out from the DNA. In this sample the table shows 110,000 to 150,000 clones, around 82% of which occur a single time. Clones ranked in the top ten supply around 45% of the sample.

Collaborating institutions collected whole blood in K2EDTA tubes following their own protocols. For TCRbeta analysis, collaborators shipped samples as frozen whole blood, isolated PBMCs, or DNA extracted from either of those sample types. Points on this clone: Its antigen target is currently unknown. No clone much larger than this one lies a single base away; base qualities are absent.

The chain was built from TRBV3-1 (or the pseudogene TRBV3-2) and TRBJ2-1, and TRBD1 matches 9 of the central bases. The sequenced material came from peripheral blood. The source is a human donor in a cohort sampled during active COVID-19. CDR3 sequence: CASSRGSGTGSLNEQFF. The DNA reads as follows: TGTGCCAGCAGCCGGGGGTCCGGGACAGGGAGCTTAAATGAGCAGTTCTTC.